This note documents a single T cell receptor beta chain sequence. As yet, its antigen is unknown. The source of the sample is a study of cytomegalovirus exposure and HLA in healthy donors. Study conclusions and caveats: Presence/absence comparisons presumed near-even sequencing depth among donors. Rarity characterized most TCR sequences, yet some public TCRs appeared in many donors. Several top significant clusters appeared, in a later analysis, to be linked to common viral pathogens.

A multiplex PCR was run with 60 Vbeta primers and 13 Jbeta primers. Profiling relied on immunoSEQ multiplex PCR, and the TCRdb table lists in-frame clones only, not all of them. This repertoire includes 100,000 to 150,000 clones. Sequencing was done on a sample of PBMCs. This TCR came from a man aged 35 to 55 in good health and CMV-seronegative.

CDR3 DNA sequence: TGTGCCAGCAGCGTAGATGCGGGAGAGATGCAGTTCTTC. It translates to CASSVDAGEMQFF. The rearrangement uses TRBV9 and TRBJ2-1; 7 positions match TRBD2. CDR1 is SGDLS and CDR2 is YYNGEE in the germline V gene. This CDR3 has 13 amino acids. Germline trimming cut 0 bases from V and 12 bases from J; bases unmatched to any gene: 6.